The 11 T cell receptor beta chains below come from one sample, sequenced in a study of blood T cell repertoires in COVID-19. Libraries were prepared by immunoSEQ multiplex PCR; TCRdb keeps only in-frame clonotypes and omits some of them. Among 220,000 or so clones, about 80% were seen once, and the ten largest hold 3%. The sequencing input was peripheral blood. These TCRs come from a woman aged 25 to 39 who had recovered from COVID-19.

This chain links TRBV9 with TRBJ2-3; TRBD1 might be the D (5 bases). V was clipped by 4 bases and J by 2 bases, with 14 bases between them. Looked up from germline, CDR1 is SGDLS and CDR2 is YYNGEE. The CDR3 consists of 15 residues. The CDR3 region is CASSPTSGHTDTQYF. The CDR3 DNA sequence: TGTGCCAGCAGCCCAACGTCAGGGCACACAGATACGCAGTATTTT.

The V call is TRBV28, the J call TRBJ2-1; 7 bases are shared with TRBD2. V was clipped by 5 bases and J by 8 bases; unmatched bases: 12. Germline-derived CDR1 and CDR2 are MDHEN and SYDVKM. The CDR3 has 15 residues. DNA of the CDR3: TGTGCCAGCAGTCCACGGGGGGACCCGGCGGATGAGCAGTTCTTC. The encoded protein is CASSPRGDPADEQFF.

This clone was seen many times. Here the CDR3 DNA reads TGTGCCAGCGCACGGCGCGGGAACACCGGGGAGCTGTTTTTT. This sequence encodes CASARRGNTGELFF. V usage is TRBV11-1 and J usage is TRBJ2-2; D not resolved. V was shortened by 8 bases and J by 1 base, with 11 bases between the two germline ends. The germline gives CDR1 SGHAT, CDR2 FQDESV (reference sequence). The CDR3 spans 14 residues. The variable domain in full, completed from reference TRBV11-1 and TRBJ2-2, reads EAEVAQSPRYKITEKSQAVAFWCDPISGHATLYWYRQILGQGPELLVQFQDESVVDDSQLPKDRFSAERLKGVDSTLKIQPAELGDSAMYLCASARRGNTGELFFGEGSRLTVL.

This clone occurred once. The chain is built from TRBV2 and TRBJ1-1; D uncertain. Per the germline V gene, CDR1 is SNHLY and CDR2 is FYNNEI. CDR3 length equals 12 residues. The germline V and J ends were trimmed by 6 bases and 2 bases, with 7 bases remaining between them. The CDR3 region is CASRAGNTEAFF. CDR3 bases: TGTGCCAGCAGGGCGGGAAACACTGAAGCTTTCTTT.

The table lists this clone with a count of one. CDR3 protein: CASTGTSGTRETQYF. CDR3 in DNA: TGTGCCAGCACCGGGACTAGCGGGACGCGGGAGACCCAGTACTTC. This chain uses TRBV2 with TRBJ2-5, with 13 bases matching TRBD2. The germline V gene encodes CDR1 SNHLY and CDR2 FYNNEI. CDR3 length: 15 amino acids. V trimming: 7 bases; J trimming: 5 bases; junction bases outside the gene matches: 7.

The chain combines TRBV19 with TRBJ2-3; 8 nucleotides align to TRBD1. This CDR3 is built from 18 residues. Germline lookup yields CDR1 LNHDA and CDR2 SQIVND (reference sequence). Unmatched junction bases numbered 13, after V lost 3 bases and J lost 2 bases. CDR3 nucleotide sequence: TGTGCCAGTAGTATCTCGCCGCGACAGGGGATAAACACAGATACGCAGTATTTT. This gives the protein CASSISPRQGINTDTQYF.

This sequence joins TRBV11-1 and TRBJ2-1, with 11 bases lining up with TRBD1. CDR1 and CDR2 from the germline V gene are SGHAT and FQDESV (reference sequence). The CDR3 has 16 residues. V trimming: 1 base; J trimming: 4 bases; junction bases outside the gene matches: 3. The CDR3 nucleotides read TGTGCCAGCAGCTTAGAGGACAGGGGGCTATACAATGAGCAGTTCTTC. Protein sequence: CASSLEDRGLYNEQFF.

V usage is TRBV9 and J usage is TRBJ2-1, with TRBD2 matching over 9 bases. The V and J ends lost 0 bases and 4 bases, in that order; junction bases with no gene match: 2. This CDR3 is 15 amino acids long. Per the germline V gene, CDR1 is SGDLS and CDR2 is YYNGEE. CDR3 loop: CASSVEAGGYNEQFF. CDR3 nucleotides: TGTGCCAGCAGCGTAGAAGCGGGGGGATACAATGAGCAGTTCTTC.

This clone came up a few times. CDR3: CASSYEAGGMYEQYF. The CDR3 DNA reads as TGTGCCAGCAGTTACGAGGCAGGGGGTATGTACGAGCAGTACTTC. J is TRBJ2-7 and V is TRBV6-6; 7 bases fit TRBD1. The CDR3 has 15 amino acids. V shed 2 bases, J shed 4 bases, and the junction held 8 bases outside the gene matches. Germline loops: CDR1 MNHNY, CDR2 SVGAGI (reference sequence).

The sample holds one count of this clone. The chain is built from TRBV10-2 and TRBJ2-5; D unresolved. The CDR3 contains 14 residues. Germline CDR1 is WSHSY and CDR2 is SAAADI. V was trimmed by 3 bases and J by 0 bases, leaving 8 bases between them. The CDR3 sequence: CASSELTDQETQYF. DNA for the CDR3: TGCGCCAGCAGTGAACTAACGGACCAAGAGACCCAGTACTTC.

The table lists this clone with a few counts. The V gene is TRBV27, the J gene TRBJ2-5; 8 bases fit TRBD2. The junction had 9 bases not matched to a gene; V was cut back by 5 bases and J by 7 bases. The length of the CDR3 is 14 residues. The germline V gene has CDR1 MNHEY and CDR2 SMNVEV (reference sequence). Here the CDR3 DNA reads TGTGCCAGCAGTCCCAGGACTAGCAGACGGACCCAGTACTTC. Translation gives CASSPRTSRRTQYF.